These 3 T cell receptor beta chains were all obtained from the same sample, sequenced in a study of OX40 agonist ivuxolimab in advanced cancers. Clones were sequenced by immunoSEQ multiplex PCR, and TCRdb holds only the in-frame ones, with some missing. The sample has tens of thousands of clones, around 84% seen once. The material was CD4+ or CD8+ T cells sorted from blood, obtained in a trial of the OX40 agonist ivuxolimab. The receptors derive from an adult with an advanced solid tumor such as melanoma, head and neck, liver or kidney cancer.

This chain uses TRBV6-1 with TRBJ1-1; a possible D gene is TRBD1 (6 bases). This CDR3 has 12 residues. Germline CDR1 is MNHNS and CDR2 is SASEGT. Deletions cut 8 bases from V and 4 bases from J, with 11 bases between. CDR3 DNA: TGTGCCAGCGGAGGGGGGCTCACTGAAGCTTTCTTT. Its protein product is CASGGGLTEAFF.

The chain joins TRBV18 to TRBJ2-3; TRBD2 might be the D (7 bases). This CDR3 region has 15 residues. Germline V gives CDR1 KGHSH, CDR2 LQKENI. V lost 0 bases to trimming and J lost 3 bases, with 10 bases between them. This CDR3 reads CASSPPGGGTDTQYF. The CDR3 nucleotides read TGTGCCAGCTCACCACCGGGAGGGGGTACAGATACGCAGTATTTT.

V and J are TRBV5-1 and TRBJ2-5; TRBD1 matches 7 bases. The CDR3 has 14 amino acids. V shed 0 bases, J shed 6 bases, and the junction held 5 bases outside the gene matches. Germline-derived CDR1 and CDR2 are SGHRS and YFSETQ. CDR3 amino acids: CASSLGQGLQTQYF. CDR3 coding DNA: TGCGCCAGCAGCTTGGGACAGGGCCTTCAGACCCAGTACTTC.